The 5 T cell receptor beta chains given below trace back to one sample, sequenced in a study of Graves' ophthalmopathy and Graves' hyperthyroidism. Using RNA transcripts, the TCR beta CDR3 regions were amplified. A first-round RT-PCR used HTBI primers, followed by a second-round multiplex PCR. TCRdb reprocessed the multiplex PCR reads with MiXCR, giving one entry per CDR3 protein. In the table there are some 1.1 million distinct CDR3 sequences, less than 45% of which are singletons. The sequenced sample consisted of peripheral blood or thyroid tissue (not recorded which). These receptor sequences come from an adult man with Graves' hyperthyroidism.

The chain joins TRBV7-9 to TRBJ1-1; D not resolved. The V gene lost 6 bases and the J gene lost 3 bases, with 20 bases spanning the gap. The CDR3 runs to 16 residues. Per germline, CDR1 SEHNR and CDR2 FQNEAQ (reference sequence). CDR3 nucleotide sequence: TGTGCCAGCAGACTCGCACTAGGCTATAACTACACTGAAGCTTTCTTT. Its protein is CASRLALGYNYTEAFF.

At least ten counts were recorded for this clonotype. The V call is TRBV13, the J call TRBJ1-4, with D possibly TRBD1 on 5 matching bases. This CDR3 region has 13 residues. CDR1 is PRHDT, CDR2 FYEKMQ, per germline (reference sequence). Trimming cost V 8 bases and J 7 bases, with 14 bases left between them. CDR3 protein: CASGGRAAEKLFF. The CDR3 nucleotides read TGTGCCAGCGGTGGCAGGGCTGCTGAAAAACTGTTTTTT.

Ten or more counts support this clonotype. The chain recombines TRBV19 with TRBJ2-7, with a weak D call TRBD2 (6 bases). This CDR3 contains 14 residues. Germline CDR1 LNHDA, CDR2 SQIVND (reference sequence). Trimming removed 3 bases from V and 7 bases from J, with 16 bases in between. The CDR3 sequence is CASSIHARAGEQYF. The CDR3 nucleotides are TGTGCCAGTAGTATTCATGCTCGGGCGGGGGAGCAGTACTTC.

Here the CDR3 DNA reads TGCAGCGTGCGGGGACACGCCTCTGGGGCCAACGTCCTGACTTTC. Protein: CSVRGHASGANVLTF. The gene calls are TRBV29-1 and TRBJ2-6; the D call may be TRBD1 or TRBD2 (6 bases each). This CDR3 contains 15 residues. CDR1 is SQVTM and CDR2 is ANQGSEA in the germline V gene. Trimming cost V 6 bases and J 0 bases, with 12 bases left between them.

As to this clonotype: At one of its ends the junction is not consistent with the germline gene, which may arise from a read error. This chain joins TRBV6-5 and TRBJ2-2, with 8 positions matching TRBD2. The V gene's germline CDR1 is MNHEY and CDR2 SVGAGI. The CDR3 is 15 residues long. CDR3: CASSFGTRDTGELLF. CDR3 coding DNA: TGTGCCAGCAGTTTTGGGACTAGGGATACCGGGGAGCTGCTTTTT.